The following is a T cell receptor (beta chain) sequence with its context. Here immunoSEQ multiplex PCR was the method, and the copy in TCRdb shows in-frame clones only, minus some. The sample yields 190,000 or so clones, 88% seen once. The data belong to a study of blood T cell repertoires in COVID-19. CDR1 and CDR2 (germline): SGHRS, YFSETQ. Trimming removed 4 bases at V and 0 bases at J, with 10 bases between. This CDR3 has 14 residues. Sequenced: peripheral blood. The J gene is TRBJ1-1, the V gene TRBV5-1; D is unclear. The TCR sequence derives from a woman in her thirties with acute or convalescent COVID-19. CDR3 sequence: CASSQTNLNTEAFF. Written as DNA, the CDR3 is TGCGCCAGCAGCCAGACAAATCTGAACACTGAAGCTTTCTTT.